Listed here are 11 T cell receptor beta chains from one sample, sequenced in a study of blood T cell repertoires in COVID-19. TCRdb's copy holds only in-frame clones and misses some; the assay was immunoSEQ multiplex PCR. The table has approximately 300,000 clones, around 90% seen once. The specimen was PBMCs or T cells enriched from blood (not recorded which). Source of these receptors: a man in his fifties or sixties who had recovered from COVID-19.

This clone was counted a single time. V gene TRBV6-5 combines with J gene TRBJ2-1; 12 bases line up with TRBD2. V trimming: 6 bases; J trimming: 2 bases; junction bases outside the gene matches: 2. Germline CDR1 reads MNHEY; CDR2 reads SVGAGI. CDR3 length equals 15 residues. CDR3 sequence: CASRLAGGPYNEQFF. Here the CDR3 DNA reads TGTGCCAGCAGGCTAGCGGGAGGGCCCTACAATGAGCAGTTCTTC.

This clone was detected only a few times. The V gene is TRBV18, the J gene TRBJ2-1; perhaps TRBD1 as D (5 bases). This CDR3 has 16 amino acids. Germline lookup yields CDR1 KGHSH and CDR2 LQKENI. The V end was cut by 3 bases, the J end by 5 bases, with 17 bases between. CDR3 in amino acids: CASSPPGFLGNNEQFF. DNA for the CDR3: TGTGCCAGCTCACCCCCAGGGTTTCTTGGGAACAATGAGCAGTTCTTC.

This clone was detected a few times. The chain uses TRBV3-1 (or the pseudogene TRBV3-2) and TRBJ2-1; 8 bases map to TRBD2. The J segment lost 9 bases and the V segment lost 7 bases, leaving 8 bases of the junction unmatched. CDR3 length: 13 amino acids. The germline gives CDR1 LGHDT, CDR2 YNNKEL (reference sequence). CDR3 nucleotide sequence: TGTGCCAGCATTCCCAGCGGGAGTAGTGAGCAGTTCTTC. This codes for CASIPSGSSEQFF.

This chain joins TRBV5-1 and TRBJ1-5; TRBD1 aligns across 9 bases. The CDR3 extends over 15 amino acids. Germline trimming cut 5 bases from V and 3 bases from J; bases unmatched to any gene: 6. Germline V gene sequence: CDR1 SGHRS, CDR2 YFSETQ. The CDR3 bases are TGCGCCAGCAGTATACAGGGGGCGCACAATCAGCCCCAGCATTTT. This gives the protein CASSIQGAHNQPQHF.

The CDR3 nucleotides are TGTGCCAGCAGTTACTTACAGGGGATCAGTAATTCACCCCTCCACTTT. As protein: CASSYLQGISNSPLHF. The rearrangement links TRBV6-6 to TRBJ1-6; 7 bases fit TRBD1. The germline gives CDR1 MNHNY, CDR2 SVGAGI (reference sequence). V was pared by 1 base and J by 6 bases, with 6 bases of the junction left unmatched. This CDR3 spans 16 amino acids.

The J gene is TRBJ2-2, the V gene TRBV7-2, with D perhaps matching TRBD1 (5 bases). The V end lost 5 bases, the J end lost 6 bases, and 13 bases lay between the germline ends. Looked up from germline, CDR1 is SGHTA and CDR2 is FQGNSA. The CDR3 spans 14 residues. CDR3: CASSPPVGAGELFF. DNA of the CDR3: TGTGCCAGCAGCCCCCCTGTAGGGGCCGGGGAGCTGTTTTTT.

The chain has TRBV6-6 and TRBJ1-1; TRBD1 aligns across 9 bases. CDR1 and CDR2 (germline): MNHNY, SVGAGI (reference sequence). CDR3 length: 17 residues. V was clipped by 5 bases and J by 1 base; unmatched bases: 11. CDR3 amino acids: CASSPGQGSIGNTEAFF. CDR3 bases: TGTGCCAGCAGTCCCGGACAGGGGAGTATCGGGAACACTGAAGCTTTCTTT.

The V call is TRBV4-2, the J call TRBJ1-4; 9 positions agree with TRBD1. Germline CDR1 reads LGHNA; CDR2 reads YNFKEQ. This CDR3 has 14 amino acids. Germline trimming cut 5 bases from V and 6 bases from J; bases unmatched to any gene: 4. CDR3 DNA sequence: TGTGCCAGCAGCTCACGACAGGGGGATGAAAAACTGTTTTTT. This codes for CASSSRQGDEKLFF.

This clone showed up just a few times. The J gene is TRBJ2-1, the V gene TRBV10-2; 7 positions match TRBD2. The germline CDR1 and CDR2 sequences are WSHSY and SAAADI. J lost 2 bases, V lost 3 bases, and 4 bases had no gene match. The CDR3 is made up of 15 amino acids. CDR3 DNA sequence: TGCGCCAGCAGTGAAAGGCTAGCGGCCTACAATGAGCAGTTCTTC. It yields the protein CASSERLAAYNEQFF.

The rearrangement joins TRBV5-1 to TRBJ2-3; 7 bases are a match to TRBD2. Trimming removed 0 bases from V and 4 bases from J; junction bases left unmatched: 8. Germline V gives CDR1 SGHRS, CDR2 YFSETQ. CDR3 length: 16 residues. The chain's CDR3 is CASSLGLGTIADTQYF. CDR3 bases: TGCGCCAGCAGCTTGGGCCTCGGGACTATTGCAGATACGCAGTATTTT.

This clone showed up just once. This sequence joins TRBV7-2 and TRBJ2-1; 10 bases fit TRBD2. The germline CDR1 and CDR2 sequences are SGHTA and FQGNSA. J lost 0 bases, V lost 0 bases, and 5 bases had no gene match. This CDR3 is built from 18 residues. Written as DNA, the CDR3 is TGTGCCAGCAGCTTAGCGTTCAGCGGGGGGGCCTCCTACAATGAGCAGTTCTTC. The encoded protein is CASSLAFSGGASYNEQFF.